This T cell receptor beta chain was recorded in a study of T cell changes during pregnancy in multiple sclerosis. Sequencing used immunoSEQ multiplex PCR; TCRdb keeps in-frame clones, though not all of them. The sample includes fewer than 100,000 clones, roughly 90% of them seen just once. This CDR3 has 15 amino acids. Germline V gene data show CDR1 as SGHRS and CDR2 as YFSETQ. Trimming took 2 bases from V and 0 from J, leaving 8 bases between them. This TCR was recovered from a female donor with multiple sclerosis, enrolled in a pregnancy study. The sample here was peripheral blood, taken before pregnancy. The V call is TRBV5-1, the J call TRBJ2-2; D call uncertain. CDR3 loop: CASSFFRANTGELFF. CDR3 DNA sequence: TGCGCCAGCAGCTTCTTCCGCGCGAACACCGGGGAGCTGTTTTTT.